The 12 T cell receptor beta chains reported below all come from one sample, sequenced in a study of graft-versus-host responses after intestinal transplantation. Measured with immunoSEQ multiplex PCR; TCRdb has only the in-frame clones, and not every one. Here the sample spans roughly 100,000 clones, more than 85% being singletons. These receptors lack a known antigen. Sequencing was performed on unstimulated CD8+ T cells sorted from spleen or lymph node cells, taken before intestinal transplant. These receptors all stem from a human donor who received an intestinal transplant.

Points on this clone: This same CDR3 is encoded by further DNA sequences in the sample. This chain joins TRBV5-1 and TRBJ2-7; 9 positions agree with TRBD1. The CDR3 is 14 amino acids. Germline V gene sequence: CDR1 SGHRS, CDR2 YFSETQ. V lost 0 bases, J lost 2 bases, and 0 bases stayed unmatched. This CDR3 is CASSLGQGAYEQYF. CDR3 nucleotides: TGCGCCAGCAGCTTGGGACAGGGGGCCTACGAGCAGTACTTC.

The gene calls are TRBV10-3 and TRBJ1-2; the D gene is possibly TRBD1 (5 bases). V was trimmed by 0 bases and J by 2 bases, leaving 10 bases between them. The CDR3 consists of 15 residues. The V gene's germline CDR1 is ENHRY and CDR2 SYGVKD. CDR3 DNA sequence: TGTGCCATCAGTGAGTCTGGGGGACGAAACTATGGCTACACCTTC. It is translated as CAISESGGRNYGYTF.

J is TRBJ1-4 and V is TRBV7-9, with 8 nucleotides matching TRBD1. Unmatched junction bases numbered 15, after V lost 6 bases and J lost 3 bases. The CDR3 is made up of 18 amino acids. Germline V gene data show CDR1 as SEHNR and CDR2 as FQNEAQ (reference sequence). As DNA, the CDR3 is TGTGCCAGCAGTTCTAGCCTCAGGGGGCGAGTCTCTAATGAAAAACTGTTTTTT. Translating gives CASSSSLRGRVSNEKLFF.

This chain links TRBV6-1 with TRBJ2-7; no firm D call. This CDR3 region has 14 residues. Trimming cost V 3 bases and J 0 bases, with 9 bases left between them. Germline assignment: CDR1 MNHNS and CDR2 SASEGT. The CDR3 loop is CASSDRSSSYEQYF. Written as DNA, the CDR3 is TGTGCCAGCAGTGACAGGTCAAGCTCCTACGAGCAGTACTTC.

The chain couples TRBV6-1 to TRBJ1-5; D is undetermined. The CDR3 is 15 residues long. Germline V gene sequence: CDR1 MNHNS, CDR2 SASEGT. Between the trimmed V and J ends, which lost 7 bases and 4 bases, there was a span of 17 bases. Here the CDR3 DNA reads TGTGCCAGCATGGATGAGCGTAGGTTGAATCAGCCCCAGCATTTT. Translation: CASMDERRLNQPQHF.

This clone occurred once. The chain has TRBV10-2 and TRBJ2-7, with D perhaps being TRBD1 or TRBD2 (6 bases each). Between the trimmed V and J ends, which lost 8 bases and 6 bases, there was a span of 14 bases. This CDR3 has 12 amino acids. Per germline, CDR1 WSHSY and CDR2 SAAADI. The CDR3 reads CASGGQSLEQYF. The CDR3 DNA sequence: TGCGCCAGCGGGGGGCAATCTCTCGAGCAGTACTTC.

This clone was detected only once. This sequence joins TRBV10-1 and TRBJ1-1; D is unresolved. The CDR3 contains 11 residues. Trimming removed 4 bases at V and 4 bases at J, with 4 bases between. Germline V gene data show CDR1 as WNHNN and CDR2 as SYGVQD (reference sequence). CDR3 sequence (DNA): TGCGCCAGCAGTGTCGGCACTGAAGCTTTCTTT. It translates to CASSVGTEAFF.

The rearrangement uses TRBV6-5 and TRBJ2-7, with 9 positions matching TRBD1. J lost 3 bases, V lost 5 bases, and 8 bases had no gene match. Per the germline V gene, CDR1 is MNHEY and CDR2 is SVGAGI. The CDR3 runs to 15 residues. Written as DNA, the CDR3 is TGTGCCAGCAGTGTTGGGACAGGGACAGTCTACGAGCAGTACTTC. Translating it yields CASSVGTGTVYEQYF.

The chain combines TRBV15 with TRBJ2-3; 10 bases line up with TRBD1. V was clipped by 3 bases and J by 3 bases; unmatched bases: 12. The CDR3 is 18 residues long. The germline V gene has CDR1 LNHNV and CDR2 YYDKDF (reference sequence). This chain's CDR3 is CATSRPDEDRGGTDTQYF. The CDR3 bases are TGTGCCACCAGCAGGCCGGACGAGGACAGGGGGGGAACAGATACGCAGTATTTT.

The chain uses TRBV19 and TRBJ2-3, with D possibly matching TRBD1 (5 bases). CDR3 length equals 16 residues. Trimming cost V 4 bases and J 0 bases, with 14 bases left between them. Germline V gene data show CDR1 as LNHDA and CDR2 as SQIVND (reference sequence). The CDR3, as DNA: TGTGCCAGTAGTAGGATGGGGCAAGGCAGCACAGATACGCAGTATTTT. It specifies CASSRMGQGSTDTQYF.

The V gene is TRBV6-5, the J gene TRBJ1-4; 7 bases agree with TRBD1. The V segment lost 3 bases and the J segment 7 bases; nucleotides outside the gene matches: 5. CDR1 and CDR2 from the germline V gene are MNHEY and SVGAGI. CDR3 size: 14 residues. As DNA, the CDR3 is TGTGCCAGCAGTTATGAGGGGGCGGGTGAAAAACTGTTTTTT. Residues: CASSYEGAGEKLFF.

This clone appeared once. CDR3 nucleotide sequence: TGTGCCAGCAGCCCGAGGGACGGACGAGATGGCTACACCTTC. It specifies CASSPRDGRDGYTF. The chain combines TRBV7-9 with TRBJ1-2, with TRBD1 as a possible D gene (5 bases). In germline, CDR1 is SEHNR, CDR2 FQNEAQ (reference sequence). Trimming pared 5 bases from V and 6 bases from J, leaving 16 bases between. This CDR3 has 14 residues.